The clone carrying this T cell receptor beta chain was seen a handful of times. Its antigen is unidentified. Per the germline V gene, CDR1 is SGHVS and CDR2 is FNYEAQ. J was trimmed by 1 base and V by 3 bases; bases with no gene match: 2. This CDR3 has 15 residues. Researchers ran the PCR with 60 Vbeta and 13 Jbeta primers. Repertoires were generated with immunoSEQ multiplex PCR, while TCRdb's copy carries only in-frame clones and drops some. Seen here are roughly 83,000 clones, 70% to 75% observed once, and the top ten hold roughly 4.2%. This record belongs to a study of cytomegalovirus exposure and HLA in healthy donors. Looking at the study overall: Of about 400 genotyped donors, more than 70% clustered with self-reported Caucasian donors.

Study conclusions and caveats: Later analysis demonstrated an association between a missense DCLRE1C variant and TCR beta V- and J-gene trimming.

The clonotype was recovered from a man aged 60 to 75 in good health and CMV-seronegative. The J gene is TRBJ2-3, the V gene TRBV7-6; 9 nucleotides match TRBD2. The sample consisted of PBMCs. CDR3 protein: CASSFSGGRTDTQYF. The CDR3 DNA reads as TGTGCCAGCAGCTTTAGCGGGGGACGCACAGATACGCAGTATTTT.